This TCR beta chain was profiled in a study of blood T cells in healthy people across ages. Peripheral blood samples of 9 to 10 milliliters were drawn from each donor. This clonotype showed up just a few times. Its antigen is undetermined. Then a second PCR, running roughly 7 to 11 cycles, was carried out with a sample-barcoded 5' primer and a J-beta primer mix. With 12 random nucleotides, a template-switch adaptor tagged each individual cDNA molecule. TCRdb re-derived calls from the 5' RACE reads in MiXCR, one entry per CDR3 protein. The sample yields approximately 1,700,000 distinct CDR3 sequences, roughly two fifths seen once. This CDR3 is 15 amino acids long. Germline V CDR1 and CDR2: SGHVS, FQNEAQ. The V end lost 4 bases, the J end lost 6 bases, and 18 bases lay between the germline ends. Study conclusions and caveats: Relative to aged donors, long-lived donors carried more naive CD4+ cells and displayed higher diversity. Per million T cells, TCR beta diversity dropped roughly linearly as age increased.

This chain connects TRBV7-8 to TRBJ1-2, with D possibly matching TRBD1 (5 bases). The origin of this receptor is a human donor in good health. The sample taken for sequencing was blood. The DNA for the CDR3 is TGTGCCAGCAGCTCGTCCCTCAGGGTTTGGAATGGCTACACCTTC. It yields the protein CASSSSLRVWNGYTF.